The source of this TCR beta chain is a study of blood T cell repertoires in COVID-19. Overall study: The United States, Italy and Spain supplied acute and convalescent COVID-19 samples.

Assay: immunoSEQ multiplex PCR; the TCRdb copy retains only in-frame clones and omits some. The top ten clones hold around 2.3% of a sample with more than 150,000 clones, about 85% of them seen once. The CDR3 covers 15 residues. From germline, CDR1 is SGDLS and CDR2 YYNGEE. With 3 bases removed from V and 6 bases from J, the gap between germline ends came to 16 bases. Recruitment covered under 25 US areas and drew participants whose ages spanned about 18 to 90 years. Clinical history reported by participants formed the basis on which cohorts were assigned. The chain employs TRBV9 and TRBJ1-5; D remains ambiguous. The TCR was taken from a woman aged 25 to 39 who had recovered from COVID-19. The material sequenced was PBMCs or T cells enriched from blood (not recorded which). As DNA, the CDR3 is TGTGCCAGCAGCGACGGGAGCCATGTCGGTCAGCCCCAGCATTTT. Protein sequence: CASSDGSHVGQPQHF.